What follows describes a single T cell receptor (beta chain). Its specificity is unknown. Germline values: CDR1 MNHEY, CDR2 SMNVEV (reference sequence). The V end lost 1 base, the J end lost 15 bases, and 16 bases lay between the germline ends. This CDR3 is 13 amino acids long. A multiplex PCR was run with 60 Vbeta primers and 13 Jbeta primers. Sequenced by immunoSEQ multiplex PCR; TCRdb stores in-frame clones only, minus some. The sample holds some 150,000 clones, 60% to 85% seen once. This sample was taken from a study of cytomegalovirus exposure and HLA in healthy donors. Findings and caveats of the study: Presence/absence analyses assumed roughly uniform sequencing depth across donors, which may not hold. HLA-A and HLA-B allele assignments for most subjects were reportedly predicted accurately using TCR beta sequences.

The chain joins TRBV27 to TRBJ1-5; D possibly corresponds to TRBD1 (6 bases). The sequence derives from a woman in her forties in good health and CMV-seronegative. Sequencing was carried out using PBMCs. CDR3 amino acids: CASSLWDTSLLHF. The CDR3 DNA reads TGTGCCAGCAGTTTATGGGACACATCTTTACTGCATTTT.